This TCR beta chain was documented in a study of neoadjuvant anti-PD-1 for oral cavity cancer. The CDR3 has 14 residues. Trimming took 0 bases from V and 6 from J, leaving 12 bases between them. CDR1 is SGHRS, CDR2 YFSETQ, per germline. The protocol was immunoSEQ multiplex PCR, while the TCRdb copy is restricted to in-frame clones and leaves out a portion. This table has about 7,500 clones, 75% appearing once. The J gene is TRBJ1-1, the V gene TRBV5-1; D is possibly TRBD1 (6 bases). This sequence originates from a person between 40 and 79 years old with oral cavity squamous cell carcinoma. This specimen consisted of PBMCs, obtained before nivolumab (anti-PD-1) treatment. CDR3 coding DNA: TGCGCCAGCAGCTTGGGACAGGCTTTAGCTGAAGCTTTCTTT. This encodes CASSLGQALAEAFF.